The sequence of this TCR beta chain was determined in a study of T cells after yellow fever vaccination (dated by TCRdb to about 2019). Regarding the research as a whole: The SMART-Seq v4 Ultra Low Input RNA kit was used to prepare libraries from fractions with low cell numbers. Two healthy male donors made up the cohort, one aged 18 to 29 years and the other aged 30 to 40 years. Blood was collected at multiple timepoints before and after primary and secondary immunization, and bulk PBMC replicates and cell subsets were isolated. To follow T-cell clones before and after primary and booster YFV17D yellow fever vaccination, bulk TCR alpha and beta repertoires were sequenced over time.

The treatment or condition label of this sample denotes: live attenuated yellow fever vaccine strain. Two biological replicates of bulk PBMCs were collected at each blood-draw timepoint. A standard Ficoll-Paque protocol was used to isolate PBMCs from peripheral blood. TriZol was used to extract RNA from bulk PBMCs, from CD4 and CD8 fractions, and from dextramer-positive and dextramer-negative fractions. TCR cDNA was synthesized by 5'RACE template switching, through which a universal primer site and unique molecular identifiers were introduced. cDNA synthesis was primed from both the TCR alpha and TCR beta constant segments. Libraries were amplified in two PCR steps, with sample barcodes and sequencing adapters added in the second step. Sequencing of the libraries was done on either Illumina HiSeq 2500 (2x100 bp) or NovaSeq (2x150 bp). The source study handled its data this way. MIGEC handled demultiplexing of reads and collapsing into UMI consensus sequences, while MiXCR performed V(D)J alignment. Clonotypes responding to the vaccine were identified with edgeR on replicate PBMC samples, with the criteria of FDR below 0.01 and a log2 fold change above 5 up to day 15. Each bulk clonotype received a CD4 or CD8 identity based on whether the sequenced CD4 or CD8 repertoire contained that clonotype at higher abundance. Through fastp at Q25 and MiXCR, TCRdb rebuilt clones from the public reads, retaining in-frame beta chains. For every CDR3 protein sequence, its rows merge into one entry that carries the most common genes and DNA. It is TCRdb's table, rather than the study itself, that gives the V and J calls and clone size. A total of hundreds of thousands of distinct CDR3 sequences appear in this sample, approximately 13% of them only once. More than 13% of the sample belongs to the ten largest clones.

The germline V gene encodes CDR1 LGHNA and CDR2 YSLEER. Clipping removes 0 bases from V and 6 bases from J, with 5 as the unmatched junction base count. The CDR3, cysteine through phenylalanine, is 15 amino acids long. Only the CDR3 DNA is retained, 45 bases long and in frame from the first base. Broader findings and caveats from the paper: Because abundant contaminating clonotypes from the bulk population could be contained in FACS-sorted repertoires, computational filtering was required. Only a couple of donors were included in the study, so the extent to which the findings can be generalized is limited. A small share of clonotypes occurred in both CD4 and CD8 compartments, likely arising from convergent recombination. Most clones expanded after primary vaccination were re-detected after the booster (96% of CD4 and roughly 87% of CD8), suggesting broad memory maintenance. The secondary T-cell response was found to be weaker but faster than the primary response, with a peak reached on day 5 rather than on day 15.

This clonotype has only a few counts. Its binding antigen is unknown. No quality values exist for individual bases; no much larger clone is one base distant. The sequence derives from a man in his thirties or forties who received the YFV17D yellow fever vaccine. Here the sequenced sample was PBMCs, taken on the day of the yellow fever booster vaccination. The receptor chain draws on TRBV4-3 and TRBJ1-5, and 7 junction bases match TRBD1. The sequenced DNA is TGCGCCAGCAGCCAAGATCCAGGGGGAGGTCAGCCCCAGCATTTT. This translates into CASSQDPGGGQPQHF.